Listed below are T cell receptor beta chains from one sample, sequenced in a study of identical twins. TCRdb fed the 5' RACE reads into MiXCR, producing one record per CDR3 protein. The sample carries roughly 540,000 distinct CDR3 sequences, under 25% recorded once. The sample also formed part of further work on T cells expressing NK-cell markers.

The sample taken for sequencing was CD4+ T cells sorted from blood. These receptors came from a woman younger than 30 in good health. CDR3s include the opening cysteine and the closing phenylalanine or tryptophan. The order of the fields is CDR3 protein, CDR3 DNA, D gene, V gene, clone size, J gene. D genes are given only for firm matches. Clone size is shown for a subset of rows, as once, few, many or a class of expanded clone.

CDR3 protein: CASSTTTGGEQYF; CDR3 DNA: TGTGCCAGCAGCACTACTACAGGGGGGGAGCAGTACTTC; D gene: TRBD1; V gene: TRBV11-2; clone size: .; J gene: TRBJ2-7
CDR3 protein: CSVERQGKQYF; CDR3 DNA: TGCAGCGTTGAACGGCAGGGTAAGCAGTACTTC; D gene: .; V gene: TRBV29-1; clone size: few; J gene: TRBJ2-7
CDR3 protein: CASRWTSGSAHEQYF; CDR3 DNA: TGTGCCAGCAGGTGGACTAGCGGGAGCGCCCACGAGCAGTACTTC; D gene: TRBD2; V gene: TRBV12-3/TRBV12-4; clone size: .; J gene: TRBJ2-7
CDR3 protein: CSARDPGHTDTQYF; CDR3 DNA: TGCAGTGCTAGAGATCCGGGACATACAGATACGCAGTATTTT; D gene: .; V gene: TRBV20-1; clone size: many; J gene: TRBJ2-3
CDR3 protein: CSASRDSSTDTQYF; CDR3 DNA: TGCAGTGCTAGTAGGGACAGTAGCACAGATACGCAGTATTTT; D gene: TRBD1; V gene: TRBV20-1; clone size: few; J gene: TRBJ2-3
CDR3 protein: CSAVGAPTSNTEAFF; CDR3 DNA: TGCAGTGCCGTGGGGGCCCCCACATCGAACACTGAAGCTTTCTTT; D gene: .; V gene: TRBV20-1; clone size: .; J gene: TRBJ1-1
CDR3 protein: CSARPLRGDTEAFF; CDR3 DNA: TGCAGTGCTAGACCCCTAAGAGGGGACACTGAAGCTTTCTTT; D gene: .; V gene: TRBV20-1; clone size: .; J gene: TRBJ1-1
CDR3 protein: CASTREANEKLFF; CDR3 DNA: TGCGCCAGCACGAGGGAGGCTAATGAAAAACTGTTTTTT; D gene: .; V gene: TRBV5-1; clone size: .; J gene: TRBJ1-4
CDR3 protein: CSASWVAQETQYF; CDR3 DNA: TGCAGTGCTAGTTGGGTAGCACAAGAGACCCAGTACTTC; D gene: .; V gene: TRBV20-1; clone size: .; J gene: TRBJ2-5
CDR3 protein: CASSPGQGGIYTEAFF; CDR3 DNA: TGCGCCAGCAGCCCAGGACAGGGGGGGATTTACACTGAAGCTTTCTTT; D gene: TRBD1; V gene: TRBV5-1; clone size: .; J gene: TRBJ1-1
CDR3 protein: CAISVSSRGRGTEAFF; CDR3 DNA: TGTGCCATCAGTGTCTCTTCCCGGGGTAGAGGCACTGAAGCTTTCTTT; D gene: .; V gene: TRBV10-3; clone size: few; J gene: TRBJ1-1
CDR3 protein: CASSLRTGARDTQYF; CDR3 DNA: TGTGCCAGCAGCCTCAGGACAGGGGCGAGAGATACGCAGTATTTT; D gene: TRBD1; V gene: TRBV13; clone size: .; J gene: TRBJ2-3
CDR3 protein: CAISEKGVGYTF; CDR3 DNA: TGTGCCATCAGTGAAAAGGGGGTCGGCTACACCTTC; D gene: .; V gene: TRBV10-3; clone size: .; J gene: TRBJ1-2
CDR3 protein: CASSQEFLSSYNEQFF; CDR3 DNA: TGCGCCAGCAGCCAAGAGTTCCTGAGCTCCTACAATGAGCAGTTCTTC; D gene: .; V gene: TRBV4-3; clone size: .; J gene: TRBJ2-1
CDR3 protein: CASDAGRNEQFF; CDR3 DNA: TGTGCCAGCGACGCCGGCCGAAATGAGCAGTTCTTC; D gene: .; V gene: TRBV12-3/TRBV12-4; clone size: .; J gene: TRBJ2-1
CDR3 protein: CASSHPFYNEQFF; CDR3 DNA: TGCGCCAGCAGCCATCCCTTCTACAATGAGCAGTTCTTC; D gene: .; V gene: TRBV4-3; clone size: many; J gene: TRBJ2-1
CDR3 protein: CSALGRGDTQYF; CDR3 DNA: TGCAGTGCCCTGGGTCGGGGGGATACGCAGTATTTT; D gene: .; V gene: TRBV20-1; clone size: .; J gene: TRBJ2-3
CDR3 protein: CSALQGGSLTEQFF; CDR3 DNA: TGCAGTGCCCTCCAGGGGGGGTCTCTTACTGAGCAGTTCTTC; D gene: .; V gene: TRBV20-1; clone size: .; J gene: TRBJ2-1
CDR3 protein: CASSTAGQGGETQYF; CDR3 DNA: TGTGCCAGCAGCACCGCTGGGCAGGGGGGCGAGACCCAGTACTTC; D gene: .; V gene: TRBV7-2; clone size: few; J gene: TRBJ2-5
CDR3 protein: CASSLEGPTYEQYF; CDR3 DNA: TGCGCCAGCAGCTTGGAGGGACCAACCTACGAGCAGTACTTC; D gene: .; V gene: TRBV5-1; clone size: .; J gene: TRBJ2-7
CDR3 protein: CASSPTSGGAGETQYF; CDR3 DNA: TGTGCCAGCAGCCCCACTAGCGGGGGAGCAGGAGAGACCCAGTACTTC; D gene: TRBD2; V gene: TRBV7-9; clone size: .; J gene: TRBJ2-5
CDR3 protein: CASSPSGLAGGAETQYF; CDR3 DNA: TGTGCCAGCAGCCCGAGCGGACTAGCGGGGGGGGCAGAGACCCAGTACTTC; D gene: TRBD2; V gene: TRBV9; clone size: few; J gene: TRBJ2-5